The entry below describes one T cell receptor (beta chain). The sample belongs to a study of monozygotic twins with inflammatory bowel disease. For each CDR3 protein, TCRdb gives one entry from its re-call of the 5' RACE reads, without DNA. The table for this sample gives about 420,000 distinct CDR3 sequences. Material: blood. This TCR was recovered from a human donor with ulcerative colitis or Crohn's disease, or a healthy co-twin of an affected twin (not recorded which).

The chain's CDR3 is CSVLKGQGEKLFF. The chain has TRBV29-1 and TRBJ1-4; TCRdb calls TRBD1, which cannot be checked without DNA. The length of the CDR3 is 13 residues. Per germline, CDR1 SQVTM and CDR2 ANQGSEA.